A few counts support the clone carrying this T cell receptor (beta chain). V lost 7 bases and J lost 3; bases outside the gene matches: 8. The CDR3 is made up of 16 amino acids. In germline, CDR1 is LNHDA, CDR2 SQIVND (reference sequence). The source of the sample is a study of blood T cell repertoires in COVID-19. Study processing details: Nucleated cell counts were estimated from reference gene primer amplification. The data were produced by immunoSEQ multiplex PCR, yet TCRdb's version contains in-frame clones alone and is incomplete. That table gives V, J and clone size, and the DNA gave D and trimming. The repertoire holds under 200,000 clones, with almost 85% as singletons.

This receptor was taken from a man aged 45-65 years who had recovered from COVID-19. The chain employs TRBV19 and TRBJ1-4, with 10 bases fitting TRBD1. The sample consisted of PBMCs or T cells enriched from blood (not recorded which). In nucleotides, the CDR3 is TGTGCCAGTACTAAGGGGACAGGGGATGCTAATGAAAAACTGTTTTTT. Residues: CASTKGTGDANEKLFF.